A single sample gave rise to the 26 T cell receptor beta chains below, sequenced in a study of T cells in Graves' hyperthyroidism and ophthalmopathy. TCR beta CDR3 sequences were amplified from RNA transcripts. The TCR CDR3 first-round RT-PCR relied on the HTBI primer set. Using its own MiXCR run on the multiplex PCR reads, TCRdb lists one record per CDR3 protein. Among approximately 400,000 distinct CDR3 sequences listed, roughly 14% were seen once. The sequencing input was blood. The receptor set was obtained from a woman between 18 and 29 years old with Graves' hyperthyroidism.

In its sample, this clonotype was seen many times. This chain links TRBV7-9 with TRBJ2-3, with 15 bases aligning to TRBD2. V trimming: 2 bases; J trimming: 9 bases; junction bases outside the gene matches: 9. The CDR3 contains 17 residues. Germline V gene lookup returns CDR1 SEHNR and CDR2 FQNEAQ (reference sequence). CDR3 DNA: TGTGCCAGCAGCTTAAGGACTAGCGGGAGGGCCGAGAAAACGCAGTATTTT. Translating gives CASSLRTSGRAEKTQYF.

In this sample, this clonotype turned up many times. The chain carries TRBV19 and TRBJ2-7, with D possibly matching TRBD1 (8 bases). Trimming stripped 9 bases from V and 3 bases from J, with 18 bases between. Germline V lookup: CDR1 LNHDA, CDR2 SQIVND (reference sequence). The CDR3 sequence is 14 residues long. In DNA, the CDR3 is TGTGCCAGAGGGAGGGACAGGAGCGACTACGAGCAGTACTTC. Translated: CARGRDRSDYEQYF.

The rearrangement uses TRBV13 and TRBJ2-3; D is undetermined. The CDR3 loop spans 12 amino acids. Germline V CDR1 and CDR2: PRHDT, FYEKMQ (reference sequence). Trimming removed 5 bases at V and 5 bases at J, with 8 bases between. CDR3 nucleotides: TGTGCCAGCAGCACTGTTGAAGATACGCAGTATTTT. The encoded protein is CASSTVEDTQYF. Filled out from reference TRBV13 and TRBJ2-3, the complete variable domain reads AAGVIQSPRHLIKEKRETATLKCYPIPRHDTVYWYQQGPGQDPQFLISFYEKMQSDKGSIPDRFSAQQFSDYHSELNMSSLELGDSALYFCASSTVEDTQYFGPGTRLTVL.

This clonotype came up many times. The rearrangement joins TRBV6-1 to TRBJ1-3; possibly TRBD1 for D (5 bases). Germline CDR1 and CDR2: MNHNS and SASEGT. Trimming pared 5 bases from V and 0 bases from J, leaving 14 bases between. The CDR3 has 16 amino acids. CDR3 sequence (DNA): TGTGCCAGCAGTTACCAAGGGACGAGCTCTGGAAACACCATATATTTT. Translating it yields CASSYQGTSSGNTIYF.

This clonotype was counted ten times or more. This chain joins TRBV5-1 and TRBJ2-2; 8 bases are shared with TRBD1. Looked up from germline, CDR1 is SGHRS and CDR2 is YFSETQ. This CDR3 has 18 amino acids. V shed 4 bases, J shed 1 base, and the junction held 12 bases outside the gene matches. The CDR3 bases are TGCGCCAGCAGCCTCCGACAGGGGAGTTGGAAGAACACCGGGGAGCTGTTTTTT. Translating it yields CASSLRQGSWKNTGELFF.

The table lists this clonotype with a few counts. A much more abundant neighbour one base away suggests this may be a read error. V is TRBV3-1 and J is TRBJ1-3, with D uncertain. Germline loops: CDR1 LGHDT, CDR2 YNNKEL (reference sequence). The CDR3 has 16 residues. The CDR3 is CASSQDGENLGDTIYF. The CDR3 nucleotides read TGTGCCAGCAGCCAAGATGGAGAGAACCTTGGAGACACCATATATTTT.

This clonotype was observed at least ten times. The gene calls are TRBV12-3 or TRBV12-4 and TRBJ2-3; tentative D call: TRBD2 (5 bases). This CDR3 has 16 residues. V was shortened by 4 bases and J by 3 bases, with 17 bases between the two germline ends. In DNA form, the CDR3 reads TGTGCCAGCAGTTCCGGACGGGGTTCGTTAACAGATACGCAGTATTTT. This encodes CASSSGRGSLTDTQYF.

The chain carries TRBV9 and TRBJ2-3; D unclear. CDR3 length: 12 residues. Trimming cost V 3 bases and J 10 bases, with 12 bases left between them. Germline V gene sequence: CDR1 SGDLS, CDR2 YYNGEE. CDR3 DNA sequence: TGTGCCAGCAGCGCCGGTCTTTGGCCGCAGTATTTT. It codes for CASSAGLWPQYF.

This clonotype was picked up many times. V and J are TRBV3-1 and TRBJ2-1, with 9 positions matching TRBD2. The germline V gene has CDR1 LGHDT and CDR2 YNNKEL (reference sequence). V gave up 4 bases and J gave up 12 bases; unmatched junction bases: 4. The CDR3 totals 12 residues. Here the CDR3 reads CASSLSGRGQFF. As DNA, the CDR3 is TGTGCCAGCAGCCTTAGCGGGAGAGGGCAGTTCTTC.

This clonotype was picked up a small number of times. The rearrangement uses TRBV18 and TRBJ2-1; no firm D call. The CDR3 is made up of 12 amino acids. Trimming cost V 5 bases and J 3 bases, with 5 bases left between them. Germline loops: CDR1 KGHSH, CDR2 LQKENI. The CDR3 DNA is TGTGCCAGCTCATCAGTCTACAATGAGCAGTTCTTC. Residues: CASSSVYNEQFF.

This clonotype was detected ten times or more. The V gene is TRBV19, the J gene TRBJ2-1; D may be TRBD1 (5 bases). The CDR3 length is 16 residues. Germline V gene sequence: CDR1 LNHDA, CDR2 SQIVND (reference sequence). Trimming took 3 bases from V and 8 from J, leaving 20 bases between them. The CDR3: CASSILGAGKRDEQFF. The CDR3 region has the DNA TGTGCCAGTAGTATCCTAGGGGCAGGAAAACGGGATGAGCAGTTCTTC.

This clonotype was found many times. The rearrangement links TRBV3-1 to TRBJ2-7; 9 positions agree with TRBD2. This CDR3 has 15 amino acids. Germline lookup yields CDR1 LGHDT and CDR2 YNNKEL (reference sequence). Losses at the gene ends were 1 base for V and 0 bases for J; bases not matched to a gene: 1. CDR3: CASSQVSGSSYEQYF. Here the CDR3 DNA reads TGTGCCAGCAGCCAAGTTAGCGGGAGCTCCTACGAGCAGTACTTC.

This clonotype was counted ten times or more. The V gene is TRBV19, the J gene TRBJ1-2; D remains ambiguous. The V end lost 3 bases, the J end lost 3 bases, and 5 bases lay between the germline ends. This CDR3 has 12 amino acids. Germline V gives CDR1 LNHDA, CDR2 SQIVND (reference sequence). The CDR3 loop is CASSIGDYGYTF. The CDR3 nucleotides read TGTGCCAGTAGTATCGGTGACTATGGCTACACCTTC.

On this clonotype itself: Being one base from a much bigger clone, this may be a read error. The rearrangement uses TRBV4-1 and TRBJ2-1, with TRBD2 identical over 9 bases. The germline V gene encodes CDR1 MGHRA and CDR2 YSYEKL. The CDR3 is made up of 14 amino acids. The CDR3 nucleotides read TGCGCCAGCAGCCGATCCGGGACTAGCAATGGGCAGTTCTTC. Encoded protein: CASSRSGTSNGQFF.

This clonotype was recorded many times. The chain links TRBV4-1 to TRBJ2-1; 7 bases are a match to TRBD2. This CDR3 has 17 amino acids. From germline, CDR1 is MGHRA and CDR2 YSYEKL. Trimming removed 0 bases from V and 0 bases from J; junction bases left unmatched: 5. The CDR3 loop is CASSQDEGRASYNEQFF. The CDR3 region has the DNA TGCGCCAGCAGCCAAGATGAAGGGAGGGCCTCCTACAATGAGCAGTTCTTC.

The rearrangement links TRBV19 to TRBJ1-2; D is unclear. The CDR3 is made up of 14 amino acids. The V gene lost 0 bases and the J gene lost 4 bases, with 9 bases spanning the gap. CDR1 and CDR2 from the germline V gene are LNHDA and SQIVND (reference sequence). In DNA form, the CDR3 reads TGTGCCAGTAGTATAGATGGGGTGAGCTATGGCTACACCTTC. As protein: CASSIDGVSYGYTF.

This clonotype was seen repeatedly, ten times or more. The chain combines TRBV10-3 with TRBJ2-2; D is perhaps TRBD2 (6 bases). V gave up 4 bases and J gave up 5 bases, with 11 bases separating them. CDR1 and CDR2 from the germline V gene are ENHRY and SYGVKD. The CDR3 length is 14 residues. CDR3 sequence reads: CAISAVGTTGELFF. The CDR3 DNA sequence: TGTGCCATCAGTGCGGTCGGGACTACCGGGGAGCTGTTTTTT.

In this sample, this clonotype turned up many times. The chain recombines TRBV7-9 with TRBJ2-7; no firm D call. The CDR3 sequence is 16 residues long. V lost 2 bases and J lost 1, with 15 bases in between. The germline V gene has CDR1 SEHNR and CDR2 FQNEAQ (reference sequence). CDR3 bases: TGTGCCAGCAGCTTATTTTTGACGGACGAATCCTACGAGCAGTACTTC. Translation: CASSLFLTDESYEQYF.

This chain uses TRBV11-2 with TRBJ2-1; D call uncertain. From germline, CDR1 is SGHAT and CDR2 FQNNGV. V was trimmed by 2 bases and J by 2 bases, leaving 10 bases between them. The CDR3 extends over 15 amino acids. The CDR3 spells CASSLMASTYNEQFF. CDR3 nucleotides: TGTGCCAGCAGCTTAATGGCGTCGACCTACAATGAGCAGTTCTTC.

This clonotype was counted many times. At one end, the junction sequence differs from germline, possibly due to a read error. V and J are TRBV7-2 and TRBJ2-3; no clear D. The CDR3 is 15 residues long. Germline CDR1 SGHTA, CDR2 FQGNSA. DNA of the CDR3: TGTGCCAGCAGCCCTCAGAAGGGTGGTGCAGATTCGCAGTATTTT. Its translation is CASSPQKGGADSQYF.

This clonotype showed up many times. V and J are TRBV19 and TRBJ2-5; either TRBD1 or TRBD2 may fit D (6 bases each). CDR3 length: 13 residues. The germline CDR1 and CDR2 sequences are LNHDA and SQIVND (reference sequence). The V gene lost 1 base and the J gene lost 5 bases, with 8 bases spanning the gap. DNA for the CDR3: TGTGCCAGTAGTATAGGGAGGGGGGAGACCCAGTACTTC. As protein: CASSIGRGETQYF.

This clonotype was observed many times. The rearrangement links TRBV6-1 to TRBJ1-6; 8 bases map to TRBD1. The CDR3 extends over 15 amino acids. With V trimmed by 6 bases and J by 7 bases, 8 bases remained unmatched. CDR1 and CDR2 from the germline V gene are MNHNS and SASEGT. CDR3 loop: CASSPGQGYNSPLHF. The CDR3 DNA is TGTGCCAGCAGCCCCGGACAGGGATACAATTCACCCCTCCACTTT.

This clonotype was seen a handful of times. The rearrangement links TRBV5-4 to TRBJ2-6; D remains unclear. The CDR3 covers 13 residues. Trimming removed 7 bases at V and 0 bases at J, with 5 bases between. CDR1 and CDR2 (germline): SGHNT, YYREEE (reference sequence). In nucleotides, the CDR3 is TGTGCCAGCGACATCTCTGGGGCCAACGTCCTGACTTTC. Amino acids: CASDISGANVLTF.

This clonotype has at least ten counts. This rearrangement joins TRBV28 to TRBJ1-4; D remains ambiguous. With 6 bases removed from V and 0 bases from J, the gap between germline ends came to 11 bases. This CDR3 comprises 15 residues. The germline V gene encodes CDR1 MDHEN and CDR2 SYDVKM. CDR3 nucleotides: TGTGCCAGCAGCCCGAAGAGTTCAACTAATGAAAAACTGTTTTTT. It is translated as CASSPKSSTNEKLFF.

This clonotype was recorded many times. This chain joins TRBV7-8 and TRBJ1-3, with D perhaps matching TRBD1 (5 bases). Trimming stripped 2 bases from V and 0 bases from J, with 14 bases between. This CDR3 contains 17 residues. Germline CDR1 reads SGHVS; CDR2 reads FQNEAQ. CDR3 loop: CASSLFGAPSSGNTIYF. DNA for the CDR3: TGTGCCAGCAGCTTATTCGGGGCTCCGAGCTCTGGAAACACCATATATTTT.

V usage is TRBV12-3 or TRBV12-4 and J usage is TRBJ1-1, with TRBD1 matching 7 bases. V gave up 7 bases and J gave up 8 bases; unmatched junction bases: 10. The CDR3 has 13 amino acids. The DNA of the CDR3 is TGTGCCAGCACCCGGGGCTTGACAGGGGAAGCTTTCTTT. Protein: CASTRGLTGEAFF.